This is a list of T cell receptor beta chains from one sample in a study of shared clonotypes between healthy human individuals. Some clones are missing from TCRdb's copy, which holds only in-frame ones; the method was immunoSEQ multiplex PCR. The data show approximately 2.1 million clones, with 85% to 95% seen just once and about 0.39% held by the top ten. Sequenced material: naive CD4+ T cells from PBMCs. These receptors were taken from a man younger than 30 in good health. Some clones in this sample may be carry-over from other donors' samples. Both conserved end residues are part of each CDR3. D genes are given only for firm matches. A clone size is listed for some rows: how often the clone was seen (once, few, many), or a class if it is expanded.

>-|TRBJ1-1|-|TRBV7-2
TGTGCCAGCAGCTTAAGGGTCACTGAAGCTTTCTTT
CASSLRVTEAFF
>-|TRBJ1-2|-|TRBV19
TGTGCCAGTAGGCAGACAGGCCTTTACTATGGCTACACCTTC
CASRQTGLYYGYTF
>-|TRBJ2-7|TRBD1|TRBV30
TGTGCCTGGAGTATTACCGGGACAGCTGGTCCGGGGCAGTACTTC
CAWSITGTAGPGQYF
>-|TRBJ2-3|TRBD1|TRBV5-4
TGTGCCAGCAGCTTAAGGGGGCACCAAACATTCGATACGCAGTATTTT
CASSLRGHQTFDTQYF
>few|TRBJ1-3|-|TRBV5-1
TGCGCCAGCAGCTTCGGGCAGCCTGGAAACACCATATATTTT
CASSFGQPGNTIYF
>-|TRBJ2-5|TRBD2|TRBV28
TGTGCCAGCAGTTTATCCGGTCGGGGGGTACAAGAGACCCAGTACTTC
CASSLSGRGVQETQYF
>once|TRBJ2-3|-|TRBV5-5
TGTGCCAGCGGCCCCGGCTGGCTCACAGATACGCAGTATTTT
CASGPGWLTDTQYF
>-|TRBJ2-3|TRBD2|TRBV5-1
TGCGCCAGCAGCTTGCTAGCGGGAGGGACCACAGATACGCAGTATTTT
CASSLLAGGTTDTQYF
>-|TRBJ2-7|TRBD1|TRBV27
TGTGCCAGCATAGACCTGAAGGGGGCTAGGTACGAGCAGTACTTC
CASIDLKGARYEQYF
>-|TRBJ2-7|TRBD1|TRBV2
TGTGCCAGCGCGAAGGACAGGATGACCTACGAGCAGTACTTC
CASAKDRMTYEQYF
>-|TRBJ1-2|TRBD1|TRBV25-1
TGTGCCAGCAGCGACAGGGGGAAGGATGGCTACACCTTC
CASSDRGKDGYTF
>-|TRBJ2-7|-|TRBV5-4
TGTGCCAGCAGCAAACCCGGGACAGCGGGTTTCGAGCAGTACTTC
CASSKPGTAGFEQYF
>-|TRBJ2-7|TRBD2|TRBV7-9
TGTGCCAGCAGCTTTGCTTCTAGCGGGAGGGCCGGCGAGCAGTACTTC
CASSFASSGRAGEQYF
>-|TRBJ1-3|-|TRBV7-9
TGTGCCAGCAGCCCCAAGACGGGAGGCTCTGGAAACACCATATATTTT
CASSPKTGGSGNTIYF
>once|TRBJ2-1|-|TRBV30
TGTGCCTGGAGTGTACCCGGATACAATGAGCAGTTCTTC
CAWSVPGYNEQFF
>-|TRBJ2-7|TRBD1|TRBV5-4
TGTGCCAGCAGCTCCGGGACAGGGGGGCGATACGAGCAGTACTTC
CASSSGTGGRYEQYF
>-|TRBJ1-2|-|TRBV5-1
TGCGCCAGCAGCTTGGGGGGCCAGGGGAACTATGGCTACACCTTC
CASSLGGQGNYGYTF
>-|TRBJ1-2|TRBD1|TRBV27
TGTGCCAGCAGTTCAGAAACCCCGAGACAGGGAGGCTATGGCTACACCTTC
CASSSETPRQGGYGYTF
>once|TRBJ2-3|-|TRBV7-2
TGTGCCAGCAGCTTATGGGGGGCACTTTCAGATACGCAGTATTTT
CASSLWGALSDTQYF
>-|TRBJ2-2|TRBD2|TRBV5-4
TGTGCCAGCAGCCTTCGGACTAGCCGGGGGACCGGGGAGCTGTTTTTT
CASSLRTSRGTGELFF
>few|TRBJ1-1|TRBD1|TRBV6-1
TGTGCCAGCAGTGAATGGGACAGGGTAGGAACTGAAGCTTTCTTT
CASSEWDRVGTEAFF
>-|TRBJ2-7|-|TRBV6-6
TGTGCCACCTGGACCCCGGTCTCCTACGAGCAGTACTTC
CATWTPVSYEQYF
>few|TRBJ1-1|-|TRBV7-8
TGTGCCAGCACCGTGACAGCCGGCACTGAAGCTTTCTTT
CASTVTAGTEAFF
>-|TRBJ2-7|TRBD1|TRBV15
TGTGCCACCAGCAGAGATCAAAACAGGGGGGACGAGCAGTACTTC
CATSRDQNRGDEQYF
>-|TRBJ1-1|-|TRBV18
TGTGCCAGCTCACCGGACAAGTCGCCAGCTTTCTTT
CASSPDKSPAFF
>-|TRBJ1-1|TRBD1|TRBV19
TGTGCCAGTAGTATAGGAATCGACAGGGTTACTGAAGCTTTCTTT
CASSIGIDRVTEAFF
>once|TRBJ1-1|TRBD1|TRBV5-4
TGTGCCAGCAGCTTGCCCACAGGGGGGTTGACTGAAGCTTTCTTT
CASSLPTGGLTEAFF
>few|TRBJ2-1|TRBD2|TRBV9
TGTGCCAGCAGCGTCCTTAGCGGGAGCTCCTACAATGAGCAGTTCTTC
CASSVLSGSSYNEQFF
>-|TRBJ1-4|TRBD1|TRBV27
TGTGCCAGCACCAGGACAGGGTATCGAGATGGTGAAAAACTGTTTTTT
CASTRTGYRDGEKLFF
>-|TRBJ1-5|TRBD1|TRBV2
TGTGCCAGCAGTCCATCCGGGACAGGTAGTTTCACTCAGCCCCAGCATTTT
CASSPSGTGSFTQPQHF
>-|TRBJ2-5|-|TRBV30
TGTGCCTGGAGGCGGCAGGGGTCGGGGGAGACCCAGTACTTC
CAWRRQGSGETQYF
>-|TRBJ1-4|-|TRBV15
TGTGCCACCAGTCGGGCCTATAATGAAAAACTGTTTTTT
CATSRAYNEKLFF
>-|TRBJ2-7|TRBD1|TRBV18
TGTGCCAGCTCACCTCCAGGGGGCTACGAGCAGTACTTC
CASSPPGGYEQYF
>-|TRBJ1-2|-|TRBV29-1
TGCAGCGTTGATGGCGGCTACACCTTC
CSVDGGYTF
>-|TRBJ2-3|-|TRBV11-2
TGTGCCAGCAGCCTACTCGAGGGGAGTAATGTGGATACGCAGTATTTT
CASSLLEGSNVDTQYF
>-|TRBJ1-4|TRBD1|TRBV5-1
TGCGCCAGCAGCTTGACGCCCCCGGGACAGGGGACCTCTAATGAAAAACTGTTTTTT
CASSLTPPGQGTSNEKLFF
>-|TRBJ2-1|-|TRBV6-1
TGTGCCAGCAGTAGACTGAATGAGCAGTTCTTC
CASSRLNEQFF
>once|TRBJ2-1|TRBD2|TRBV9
TGTGCCAGCAGCTCGGGACTAGCGACCTACAATGAGCAGTTCTTC
CASSSGLATYNEQFF